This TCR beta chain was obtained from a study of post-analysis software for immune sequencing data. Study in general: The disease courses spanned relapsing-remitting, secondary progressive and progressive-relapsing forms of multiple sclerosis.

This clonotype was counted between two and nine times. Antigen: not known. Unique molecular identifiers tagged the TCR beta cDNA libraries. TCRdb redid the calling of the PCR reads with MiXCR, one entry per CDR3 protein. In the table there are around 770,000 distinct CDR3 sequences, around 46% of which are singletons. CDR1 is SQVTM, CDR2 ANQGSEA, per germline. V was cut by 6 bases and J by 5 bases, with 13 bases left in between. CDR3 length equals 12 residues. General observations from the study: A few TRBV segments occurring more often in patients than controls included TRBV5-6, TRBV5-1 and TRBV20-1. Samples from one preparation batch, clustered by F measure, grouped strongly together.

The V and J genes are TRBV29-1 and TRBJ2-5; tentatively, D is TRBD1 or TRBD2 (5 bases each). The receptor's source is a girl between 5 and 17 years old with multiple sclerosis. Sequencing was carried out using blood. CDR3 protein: CSVDSTGETQYF. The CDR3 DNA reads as TGCAGCGTAGACAGCACGGGGGAGACCCAGTACTTC. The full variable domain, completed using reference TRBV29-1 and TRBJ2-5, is SAVISQKPSRDICQRGTSLTIQCQVDSQVTMMFWYRQQPGQSLTLIATANQGSEATYESGFVIDKFPISRPNLTFSTLTVSNMSPEDSSIYLCSVDSTGETQYFGPGTRLLVL.